This T cell receptor beta chain is from a study of blood T cells in healthy people across ages. Through a sample-barcoded 5' primer and a J-beta primer mix, a second PCR was run for roughly 6 to 12 cycles. TCRdb ran MiXCR on the 5' RACE reads and lists one entry per CDR3 protein. Of over 1,200,000 distinct CDR3 sequences listed, almost 60% are singletons. Donors ranged from roughly 6 to 90 years old and were healthy Caucasians in Russia. The sample consisted of blood. The sequence derives from a man aged 18 to 29 in good health.

CDR3 in DNA: TGCGCCAGCAGCCAAGACCCGGGACAGCCCTCCTACGAGCAGTACTTC. Its translation is CASSQDPGQPSYEQYF. V gene TRBV4-3 combines with J gene TRBJ2-1, with TRBD1 identical over 7 bases. The DNA end lines up better with TRBJ2-7; the J call may be wrong. The CDR3 runs to 16 residues. CDR1 is LGHNA, CDR2 YSLEER, per germline.